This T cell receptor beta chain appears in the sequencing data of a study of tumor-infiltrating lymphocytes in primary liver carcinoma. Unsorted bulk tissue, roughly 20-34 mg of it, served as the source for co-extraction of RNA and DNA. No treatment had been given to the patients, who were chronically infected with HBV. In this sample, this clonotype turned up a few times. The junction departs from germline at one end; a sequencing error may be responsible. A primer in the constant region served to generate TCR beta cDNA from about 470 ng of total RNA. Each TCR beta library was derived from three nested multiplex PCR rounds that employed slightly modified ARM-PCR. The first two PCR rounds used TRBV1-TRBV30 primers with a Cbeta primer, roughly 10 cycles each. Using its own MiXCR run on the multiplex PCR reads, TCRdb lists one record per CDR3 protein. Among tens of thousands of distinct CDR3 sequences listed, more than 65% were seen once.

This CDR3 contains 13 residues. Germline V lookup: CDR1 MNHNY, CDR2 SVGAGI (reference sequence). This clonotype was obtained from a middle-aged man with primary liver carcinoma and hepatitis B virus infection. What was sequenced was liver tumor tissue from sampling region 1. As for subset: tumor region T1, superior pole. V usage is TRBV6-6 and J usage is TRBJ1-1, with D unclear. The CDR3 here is CASRQSTNTEAFF. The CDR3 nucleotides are TGTGCCAGCAGGCAGAGCACGAACACTGAAGCTTTCTTC.